One and the same sample provided the 30 T cell receptor beta chains below, sequenced in a study of cytomegalovirus exposure and HLA in healthy donors. Primers: 60 Vbeta forward and 13 Jbeta reverse. Produced via immunoSEQ multiplex PCR; TCRdb's table is partial and in-frame only. The sample yields some 180,000 clones, nearly 80% seen once. Material: PBMCs. The origin of the receptors is a female donor in good health and CMV-seronegative.

The chain combines TRBV7-9 with TRBJ2-5, with 9 bases that match TRBD2. V shed 1 base, J shed 7 bases, and the junction held 4 bases outside the gene matches. The V gene's germline CDR1 is SEHNR and CDR2 FQNEAQ (reference sequence). The CDR3 runs 14 residues. The CDR3 DNA follows: TGTGCCAGCAGCTTAGTAGCGGGGGAAGGGACCCAGTACTTC. It translates to CASSLVAGEGTQYF.

The V call is TRBV2, the J call TRBJ1-5; D gene unclear. Germline-derived CDR1 and CDR2 are SNHLY and FYNNEI. Trimming stripped 6 bases from V and 0 bases from J, with 15 bases between. This CDR3 has 16 amino acids. The CDR3 here is CASRPSGIYSNQPQHF. CDR3 coding DNA: TGTGCCAGCAGGCCTTCCGGGATATATAGCAATCAGCCCCAGCATTTT.

This chain joins TRBV7-2 and TRBJ2-3; 9 bases align to TRBD2. This CDR3 region has 15 residues. J was trimmed by 6 bases and V by 3 bases; bases with no gene match: 7. CDR1 is SGHTA and CDR2 is FQGNSA in the germline V gene. The CDR3 DNA is TGTGCCAGCAGCTTTCGAGCGGGAGGTTTGGATACGCAGTATTTT. Protein: CASSFRAGGLDTQYF.

The chain joins TRBV20-1 to TRBJ2-1; D perhaps matches TRBD1 (6 bases). The CDR3 length is 11 residues. The V end lost 6 bases, the J end lost 7 bases, and 10 bases lay between the germline ends. Germline V lookup: CDR1 DFQATT, CDR2 SNEGSKA (reference sequence). The CDR3 is CSAVTGNEQFF. In DNA, the CDR3 is TGCAGTGCCGTGACAGGAAATGAGCAGTTCTTC.

This chain connects TRBV5-1 to TRBJ2-2; D gene ambiguous. Trimming left V 0 bases short and J 0 bases short, with 6 bases between. This CDR3 contains 15 residues. The V gene's germline CDR1 is SGHRS and CDR2 YFSETQ. CDR3 in DNA: TGCGCCAGCAGCTTGGCACAAACGAACACCGGGGAGCTGTTTTTT. Its translation: CASSLAQTNTGELFF. Drawing the rest from reference TRBV5-1 and TRBJ2-2, the complete variable domain is KAGVTQTPRYLIKTRGQQVTLSCSPISGHRSVSWYQQTPGQGLQFLFEYFSETQRNKGNFPGRFSGRQFSNSRSEMNVSTLELGDSALYLCASSLAQTNTGELFFGEGSRLTVL.

The V and J genes are TRBV11-2 and TRBJ1-2, with TRBD1 matching 8 bases. This CDR3 region has 15 residues. The junction had 8 bases not matched to a gene; V was cut back by 1 base and J by 7 bases. Germline V lookup: CDR1 SGHAT, CDR2 FQNNGV. This CDR3 is CASSLGVQGAGGYTF. Here the CDR3 DNA reads TGTGCCAGCAGCTTAGGGGTCCAGGGGGCGGGTGGCTACACCTTC.

The chain joins TRBV19 to TRBJ2-5; a weak D match, TRBD2 (6 bases). There are 15 residues in the CDR3. V was cut by 5 bases and J by 2 bases, with 15 bases left in between. The germline CDR1 and CDR2 sequences are LNHDA and SQIVND (reference sequence). In DNA, the CDR3 is TGTGCCAGTAGTTCCCTGGTAGGGACTCAAGAGACCCAGTACTTC. Its translation: CASSSLVGTQETQYF.

The chain combines TRBV21-1 with TRBJ2-7; the table names TRBD1, a call not compared with the DNA. TRBV21-1 is shown as a pseudogene. This CDR3 is built from 14 residues. CDR3 amino acids: CASSNGTGWYEQYF. DNA of the CDR3: TGTGCCAGCAGCAACGGGACAGGTTGGTACGAGCAGTACTTC.

This clone was found a few times. The chain is built from TRBV4-2 and TRBJ2-2; 8 bases map to TRBD2. Germline values: CDR1 LGHNA, CDR2 YNFKEQ. The V gene end was trimmed by 0 bases and the J gene end by 5 bases; junction bases not matched to a gene: 5. This CDR3 is built from 16 residues. The chain's CDR3 is CASSQEITSGTGELFF. The CDR3 DNA reads TGTGCCAGCAGCCAAGAGATTACTAGCGGAACCGGGGAGCTGTTTTTT.

The gene calls are TRBV28 and TRBJ2-7; 10 bases agree with TRBD1. V lost 6 bases to trimming and J lost 7 bases; unmatched junction nucleotides: 12. Germline loops: CDR1 MDHEN, CDR2 SYDVKM. The CDR3 has 15 amino acids. The CDR3 DNA reads as TGTGCCAGCAGCCCCAGGGGACAGGGGAGAGGGGAGCAGTACTTC. Protein product: CASSPRGQGRGEQYF.

The CDR3 loop reads CASKREPGELFF. For the CDR3, the DNA is TGTGCCAGCAAGCGGGAGCCCGGGGAGCTGTTTTTT. The J gene is TRBJ2-2, the V gene TRBV9; 8 bases match TRBD2. Germline lookup yields CDR1 SGDLS and CDR2 YYNGEE. V shed 6 bases and J 6 bases; nucleotides not matched to a gene: 1. The CDR3 has 12 amino acids.

J is TRBJ2-3 and V is TRBV30, with D perhaps TRBD2 (5 bases). In germline, CDR1 is GTSNPN, CDR2 SVGIG (reference sequence). V dropped 5 bases and J dropped 0 bases, with 15 bases sitting between them. The length of the CDR3 is 15 residues. The CDR3 nucleotides read TGTGCCTGGGTGCAATGGAGCGGTAGCACAGATACGCAGTATTTT. This gives the protein CAWVQWSGSTDTQYF.

The chain uses TRBV20-1 and TRBJ1-1, with no clear D. Germline V gene lookup returns CDR1 DFQATT and CDR2 SNEGSKA (reference sequence). Trimming took off 2 bases at V and 6 bases at J, with 7 bases between the two ends. The CDR3 spans 11 residues. The CDR3 sequence is CSARSSAEAFF. In nucleotides, the CDR3 is TGCAGTGCTAGATCCTCTGCTGAAGCTTTCTTT.

The rearrangement uses TRBV7-6 and TRBJ2-5; D is uncertain. Germline V CDR1 and CDR2: SGHVS, FNYEAQ. V lost 1 base, J lost 4 bases, and 4 bases lay in between. The CDR3 length is 12 residues. The CDR3 DNA is TGTGCCAGCAGCTTAGTCGGAGAGACCCAGTACTTC. Residues: CASSLVGETQYF.

The chain has TRBV11-2 and TRBJ2-5; 8 nucleotides align to TRBD1. The CDR3 covers 16 residues. The germline V gene has CDR1 SGHAT and CDR2 FQNNGV. The V and J ends lost 2 bases and 7 bases, in that order; junction bases with no gene match: 12. The CDR3 DNA reads TGTGCCAGCAGCTTATCGATCCCGACAGGGGATGGGACCCAGTACTTC. Translation: CASSLSIPTGDGTQYF.

The gene calls are TRBV6-6 and TRBJ2-5, with 8 bases identical to TRBD1. The tail of the sequence fits TRBJ2-7 better, so the J call may be wrong. CDR3 size: 15 residues. Germline CDR1 reads MNHNY; CDR2 reads SVGAGI (reference sequence). In nucleotides, the CDR3 is TGTGCCAGCAGTTATTGGGACAGGCTTTCCTACGAGCAGTACTTC. Translating gives CASSYWDRLSYEQYF.

The J gene is TRBJ2-1, the V gene TRBV28; TRBD2 matches at 8 bases. Germline CDR1 MDHEN, CDR2 SYDVKM. Unmatched junction bases numbered 8, after V lost 3 bases and J lost 7 bases. The CDR3 is 15 residues long. Here the CDR3 DNA reads TGTGCCAGCAGTTTCCCGGGACTAGTTTCGAATGAGCAGTTCTTC. Its translation is CASSFPGLVSNEQFF.

This chain links TRBV29-1 with TRBJ1-4; 8 bases match TRBD1. The germline CDR1 and CDR2 sequences are SQVTM and ANQGSEA. The CDR3 has 13 amino acids. V gave up 7 bases and J gave up 4 bases; unmatched junction bases: 5. The CDR3 DNA is TGCAGCGCTAGACAGGGGTATAATGAAAAACTGTTTTTT. Encoded protein: CSARQGYNEKLFF.

J is TRBJ2-1 and V is TRBV5-1; 7 nucleotides match TRBD2. Germline CDR1 and CDR2: SGHRS and YFSETQ. This CDR3 is built from 16 residues. The V segment lost 0 bases and the J segment 3 bases; nucleotides outside the gene matches: 6. The CDR3 coding sequence is TGCGCCAGCAGCTTGGTTGGCGGGAGTCTCTACAATGAGCAGTTCTTC. Translating it yields CASSLVGGSLYNEQFF.

The chain has TRBV7-9 and TRBJ1-3; 7 bases align to TRBD1. The ends lost 5 bases at V and 0 bases at J; junction bases unmatched: 4. Germline CDR1 and CDR2: SEHNR and FQNEAQ (reference sequence). The CDR3 sequence is 15 residues long. The CDR3 DNA follows: TGTGCCAGCAGCATCGGGACAGCCTCTGGAAACACCATATATTTT. Amino acid sequence: CASSIGTASGNTIYF.

The V call is TRBV14, the J call TRBJ1-4; 8 bases are a match to TRBD1. The germline CDR1 and CDR2 sequences are SGHDN and FVKESK. The CDR3 totals 15 residues. The trim removed 3 bases at V and 7 bases at J, leaving 7 bases unmatched. The chain's CDR3 is CASSHSSGQAEKLFF. DNA for the CDR3: TGTGCCAGCAGCCATTCCTCGGGACAGGCTGAAAAACTGTTTTTT.

The V gene is TRBV7-6, the J gene TRBJ2-7; D remains ambiguous. Germline CDR1 is SGHVS and CDR2 is FNYEAQ. V gave up 4 bases and J gave up 3 bases, with 7 bases separating them. This CDR3 has 12 residues. As DNA, the CDR3 is TGTGCCAGCAGCTCCATGTTCTACGAGCAGTACTTC. This gives the protein CASSSMFYEQYF. Based on the CDR3 plus reference TRBV7-6 and TRBJ2-7, the full variable domain is GAGVSQSPRYKVTKRGQDVALRCDPISGHVSLYWYRQALGQGPEFLTYFNYEAQQDKSGLPNDRFSAERPEGSISTLTIQRTEQRDSAMYRCASSSMFYEQYFGPGTRLTVT.

V usage is TRBV7-2 and J usage is TRBJ2-6; maybe TRBD2 (6 bases). V lost 3 bases to trimming and J lost 2 bases, with 11 bases between them. Germline V gives CDR1 SGHTA, CDR2 FQGNSA. The CDR3 runs 16 residues. The CDR3 DNA is TGTGCCAGCAGCTTGAGAGCGGGTGCTGGGGCCAACGTCCTGACTTTC. It yields the protein CASSLRAGAGANVLTF.

This rearrangement joins TRBV7-9 to TRBJ2-5; D is uncertain. Germline CDR1 is SEHNR and CDR2 is FQNEAQ (reference sequence). The CDR3 covers 13 residues. The ends were cut back, 5 bases at V and 9 bases at J, with 16 bases in the middle. CDR3 in amino acids: CASSQPRSMAQYF. As DNA, the CDR3 is TGTGCCAGCAGCCAACCGAGGAGTATGGCCCAGTACTTC. Variable domain in full (rest from reference TRBV7-9 and TRBJ2-5): DTGVSQNPRHKITKRGQNVTFRCDPISEHNRLYWYRQTLGQGPEFLTYFQNEAQLEKSRLLSDRFSAERPKGSFSTLEIQRTEQGDSAMYLCASSQPRSMAQYFGPGTRLLVL.

This chain joins TRBV6-6 and TRBJ2-2; 7 bases align to TRBD2. CDR1 MNHNY and CDR2 SVGAGI come from the germline V gene (reference sequence). CDR3 length: 16 amino acids. V shed 7 bases and J 6 bases; nucleotides not matched to a gene: 14. CDR3 loop: CASTNRAGIGSGELFF. Here the CDR3 DNA reads TGTGCCAGCACCAACCGAGCGGGAATCGGCTCCGGGGAGCTGTTTTTT.

The chain carries TRBV27 and TRBJ2-7, with D hard to call. The V gene's germline CDR1 is MNHEY and CDR2 SMNVEV (reference sequence). The germline V and J ends were trimmed by 6 bases and 2 bases, with 14 bases remaining between them. The CDR3 sequence is 14 residues long. The chain's CDR3 is CASSRTGSTYEQYF. The CDR3 coding sequence is TGTGCCAGCAGCAGAACGGGTTCAACCTACGAGCAGTACTTC.

This clone was detected only a few times. The chain uses TRBV7-6 and TRBJ2-1, with 12 bases aligning to TRBD2. Per germline, CDR1 SGHVS and CDR2 FNYEAQ. The CDR3 contains 17 residues. J gave up 10 bases and V 5 bases, and 15 bases lay outside the gene matches. CDR3 nucleotide sequence: TGTGCCAGCAGCGCTCCCAGACTAGCGGGGGCCCAGGAAGAGCAGTTCTTC. This encodes CASSAPRLAGAQEEQFF.

This chain uses TRBV27 with TRBJ1-1, with D possibly TRBD1 on 5 matching bases. CDR1 is MNHEY and CDR2 is SMNVEV in the germline V gene (reference sequence). V shed 2 bases and J shed 0 bases, with 7 bases lying between them. The CDR3 sequence is 14 residues long. CDR3 DNA: TGTGCCAGCAGTTTACGGGGGATGAACACTGAAGCTTTCTTT. Encoded protein: CASSLRGMNTEAFF.

The sample holds one count of this clone. The CDR3 sequence: CSVEKLAGVTGYNEQFF. The CDR3 nucleotides are TGCAGCGTTGAAAAACTAGCGGGGGTAACCGGGTACAATGAGCAGTTCTTC. The chain couples TRBV29-1 to TRBJ2-1, with 11 bases identical to TRBD2. The germline gives CDR1 SQVTM, CDR2 ANQGSEA. Losses at the gene ends were 2 bases for V and 4 bases for J; bases not matched to a gene: 10. This CDR3 contains 17 residues.

V gene TRBV6-5 combines with J gene TRBJ2-3, with 7 positions matching TRBD1. V was clipped by 0 bases and J by 10 bases; unmatched bases: 4. The CDR3 loop spans 13 amino acids. Germline values: CDR1 MNHEY, CDR2 SVGAGI. CDR3 nucleotides: TGTGCCAGCAGTTACTCCAGGGGGATAGCGCAGTATTTT. Amino acid sequence: CASSYSRGIAQYF.